This is a list of T cell receptor beta chains from one sample in a study of response to subunit inactivated influenza vaccine. TCRdb itself ran the RT-PCR reads through MiXCR, one entry per CDR3 protein. The sample contains 400,000 to 650,000 distinct CDR3 sequences, roughly 7.6% of which appear only once. Sequencing was performed on PBMCs from blood, taken about 23 months after vaccination. These receptors originate from a man between 50 and 69 years old who received an inactivated influenza vaccine. The CDR3 runs from the conserved cysteine through the conserved F or W. The D gene is left open where the match is weak. Clone size is given for some rows only: seen once, a few or many times, or a class if the clone is expanded.

TGTGCCAGCAGGACAGGGGGCGCTTATGGCTACACCTTC	CASRTGGAYGYTF	TRBD1	TRBJ1-2	TRBV7-9	few
TGTGCCAGCAGCCAGTCGGGTCCGGAAGCTTTCTTT	CASSQSGPEAFF	NA	TRBJ1-1	TRBV7-9	many
TGTGCCAGCAGCCGTCCGAGGAGCAGGGAGAACACTGAAGCTTTCTTT	CASSRPRSRENTEAFF	NA	TRBJ1-1	TRBV7-8	NA
TGTGCCAGCAGCCAAGAAGAGACAGGGACCTACGAGCAGTACTTC	CASSQEETGTYEQYF	TRBD1	TRBJ2-7	TRBV4-2	NA
TGTGCCAGCAGTTACCTAAGCCGGGGATTAAGGCCCAATGAGCAGTTCTTC	CASSYLSRGLRPNEQFF	NA	TRBJ2-1	TRBV6-2/TRBV6-3	few
TGCGCCAGCAGCCAAGAGCCTCCGGGGGCGTATTCACCCCTCCACTTT	CASSQEPPGAYSPLHF	NA	TRBJ1-6	TRBV4-1	few
TGTGCCAGCAGTTACGGGACAGACTACAATGAGCAGTTCTTC	CASSYGTDYNEQFF	TRBD1	TRBJ2-1	TRBV6-5	NA
TGTGCCAGCAGAAAGGGGACATTGTCGGACACTGAAGCTTTCTTT	CASRKGTLSDTEAFF	NA	TRBJ1-1	TRBV6-2/TRBV6-3	many
TGTGCCAGCACCCGGGGTATCGGGGAGCTGTTTTTT	CASTRGIGELFF	NA	TRBJ2-2	TRBV6-5	NA
TGTGCCAGCAGTCTCGGTTGGGGGGGCGCGGAGACCCAGTACTTC	CASSLGWGGAETQYF	NA	TRBJ2-5	TRBV28	NA
TGTGCCAGCAGCTTAGAGGCGGGGGACCCTAAGGCGCACTTC	CASSLEAGDPKAHF	TRBD2	TRBJ2-5	TRBV13	many
TGCAGTGCTAGACGTCAACGCTCCGGGACCAACTACGAGCAGTACTTC	CSARRQRSGTNYEQYF	NA	TRBJ2-7	TRBV20-1	NA
TGCGCCAGCAGCCCGACCGGCACTGAAGCTTTCTTT	CASSPTGTEAFF	NA	TRBJ1-1	TRBV5-1	many
TGTGCCAGCACCGATCTGGGGAGCAATCAGCCCCAGCATTTT	CASTDLGSNQPQHF	NA	TRBJ1-5	TRBV6-2/TRBV6-3	many
TGCAGTGCTAGGAGGACCCCGAACACTGAAGCTTTCTTT	CSARRTPNTEAFF	NA	TRBJ1-1	TRBV20-1	few
TGTGCCAGCAGTTACTCTGGGGGTACTGAAGCTTTCTTT	CASSYSGGTEAFF	NA	TRBJ1-1	TRBV6-2/TRBV6-3	many
TGTGCCAACTCGCAACAGCTAGGGGAGACCCAGTACTTC	CANSQQLGETQYF	NA	TRBJ2-5	TRBV6-6	NA